A single sample gave rise to the 15 T cell receptor beta chains below, sequenced in a study of T cell responses to AZD1222 COVID-19 vaccine. Libraries were prepared by immunoSEQ multiplex PCR; TCRdb keeps only in-frame clonotypes and omits some of them. This table holds around 170,000 clones, over 90% found once. The sample in question was peripheral blood, obtained 28 days after the second AZD1222 dose. These receptors were collected from an adult who received the AZD1222 COVID-19 vaccine.

The chain uses TRBV6-2 or TRBV6-3 and TRBJ2-4; D perhaps matches TRBD2 (7 bases). V lost 2 bases to trimming and J lost 1 base, with 12 bases between them. This CDR3 is built from 16 residues. Germline V gene data show CDR1 as MNHEY and CDR2 as SVGEGT. CDR3 residues: CASSYPEGGAKNIQYF. Here the CDR3 DNA reads TGTGCCAGCAGTTACCCCGAGGGGGGGGCCAAAAACATTCAGTACTTC.

This rearrangement joins TRBV5-1 to TRBJ2-7, with no clear D. Germline CDR1 is SGHRS and CDR2 is YFSETQ. CDR3 length: 15 residues. The V end was cut by 0 bases, the J end by 2 bases, with 12 bases between. CDR3 loop: CASSLAVGFAYEQYF. As DNA, the CDR3 is TGCGCCAGCAGCTTGGCCGTGGGTTTTGCCTACGAGCAGTACTTC.

The chain combines TRBV2 with TRBJ1-3; 7 bases map to TRBD1. Germline CDR1 SNHLY, CDR2 FYNNEI. After removal of 4 bases from V and 1 base from J, the junction contained 10 bases not matched to a gene. The CDR3 loop spans 17 amino acids. The CDR3 nucleotides are TGTGCCAGCAGTGCAGGCAGGGGGTCAACATCTGGAAACACCATATATTTT. Residues: CASSAGRGSTSGNTIYF. The whole variable domain, filled in from reference TRBV2 and TRBJ1-3, reads EPEVTQTPSHQVTQMGQEVILRCVPISNHLYFYWYRQILGQKVEFLVSFYNNEISEKSEIFDDQFSVERPDGSNFTLKIRSTKLEDSAMYFCASSAGRGSTSGNTIYFGEGSWLTVV.

The chain links TRBV7-9 to TRBJ2-2; TRBD1 or TRBD2 may be the D gene (5 bases each). This CDR3 spans 15 amino acids. V dropped 8 bases and J dropped 0 bases, with 13 bases sitting between them. Germline CDR1 SEHNR, CDR2 FQNEAQ (reference sequence). The CDR3 region has the DNA TGTGCCAGCTTAACGGGGCCCGCGAACACCGGGGAGCTGTTTTTT. It translates to CASLTGPANTGELFF. The entire variable domain, with the rest obtained from reference TRBV7-9 and TRBJ2-2, is as follows: DTGVSQNPRHKITKRGQNVTFRCDPISEHNRLYWYRQTLGQGPEFLTYFQNEAQLEKSRLLSDRFSAERPKGSFSTLEIQRTEQGDSAMYLCASLTGPANTGELFFGEGSRLTVL.

The chain uses TRBV30 and TRBJ1-3; TRBD1 might be the D (5 bases). Per the germline V gene, CDR1 is GTSNPN and CDR2 is SVGIG (reference sequence). Trimming pared 0 bases from V and 10 bases from J, leaving 22 bases between. The CDR3 has 16 amino acids. For the CDR3, the DNA is TGTGCCTGGAGTGTACTAGGGCAGGGAGCCCCGGGGACCATATATTTT. It codes for CAWSVLGQGAPGTIYF. Full variable domain (remainder filled in from reference TRBV30 and TRBJ1-3): SQTIHQWPATLVQPVGSPLSLECTVEGTSNPNLYWYRQAAGRGLQLLFYSVGIGQISSEVPQNLSASRPQDRQFILSSKKLLLSDSGFYLCAWSVLGQGAPGTIYFGEGSWLTVV.

This chain joins TRBV5-4 and TRBJ1-1; D may be TRBD1 (6 bases). Trimming left V 0 bases short and J 10 bases short, with 13 bases between. The CDR3 spans 13 residues. Germline V gene data show CDR1 as SGHNT and CDR2 as YYREEE (reference sequence). The DNA of the CDR3 is TGTGCCAGCAGCTTGGATCCAGGGGTTGGAGCTTTCTTT. Its protein is CASSLDPGVGAFF.

This chain joins TRBV5-1 and TRBJ1-1; 7 bases match TRBD1. J was trimmed by 2 bases and V by 5 bases; bases with no gene match: 6. Germline loops: CDR1 SGHRS, CDR2 YFSETQ. This CDR3 contains 14 residues. This chain's CDR3 is CASSNRDRNTEAFF. The CDR3 bases are TGCGCCAGCAGTAACCGGGACAGAAACACTGAAGCTTTCTTT.

The V gene is TRBV3-1 (or the pseudogene TRBV3-2), the J gene TRBJ2-7, with a tentative D call TRBD1 (5 bases). The V end lost 2 bases, the J end lost 11 bases, and 10 bases lay between the germline ends. The CDR3 has 11 amino acids. Per germline, CDR1 LGHDT and CDR2 YNNKEL (reference sequence). The CDR3 nucleotides are TGTGCCAGCAGCCAAAAAGCACAGGAGTACTTC. Translating it yields CASSQKAQEYF.

The chain combines TRBV2 with TRBJ1-2; TRBD1 aligns across 7 bases. Germline trimming cut 5 bases from V and 7 bases from J; bases unmatched to any gene: 4. This CDR3 has 12 amino acids. Germline V gene sequence: CDR1 SNHLY, CDR2 FYNNEI. Here the CDR3 DNA reads TGTGCCAGCAGTAGGCAGGGGGGTGGCTACACCTTC. Its protein is CASSRQGGGYTF.

The CDR3 protein is CARHSGGNRADIQYF. CDR3 sequence (DNA): TGTGCCCGCCACTCCGGAGGGAACAGGGCAGACATTCAGTACTTC. This chain links TRBV21-1 with TRBJ2-4. TRBV21-1 is shown as a pseudogene. The CDR3 consists of 15 residues.

The V call is TRBV7-8, the J call TRBJ1-2, with D maybe TRBD1 (5 bases). The CDR3 length is 13 residues. Germline CDR1 and CDR2: SGHVS and FQNEAQ. Trimming stripped 3 bases from V and 8 bases from J, with 13 bases between. The DNA of the CDR3 is TGTGCCAGCAGCTTCGGGACGGAGGAAGGCTACACCTTC. As protein: CASSFGTEEGYTF.

A single count supports this clone. The DNA is omitted, as the CDR3 cannot be located on it reliably, and the CDR3 follows TCRdb's listing. This chain links TRBV6-5 with TRBJ1-6. Inclusive of both ends, the CDR3 amounts to 15 amino acids. Germline values: CDR1 MNHEY, CDR2 SVGAGI. CDR3 loop: CASSSSGGDNSPLHF.

In regard to this clone: Distinct nucleotide sequences in the sample also encode this CDR3. V gene TRBV27 combines with J gene TRBJ2-1, with D maybe TRBD1 (5 bases). CDR1 is MNHEY, CDR2 SMNVEV, per germline (reference sequence). The CDR3 has 11 residues. Trimming removed 3 bases from V and 10 bases from J, with 7 bases in between. The CDR3 coding sequence is TGTGCCAGCAGTTTTGGACACGAGCAGTTCTTC. Its translation is CASSFGHEQFF.

The chain carries TRBV30 and TRBJ1-1, with unresolved D. CDR3 length: 14 residues. The ends were cut back, 2 bases at V and 0 bases at J, with 10 bases in the middle. The V gene's germline CDR1 is GTSNPN and CDR2 SVGIG (reference sequence). The CDR3 is CAWSYPGLNTEAFF. CDR3 nucleotide sequence: TGTGCCTGGAGTTACCCCGGTTTGAACACTGAAGCTTTCTTT.

The chain is built from TRBV18 and TRBJ1-3; no firm D call. CDR3 length: 17 residues. The V gene's germline CDR1 is KGHSH and CDR2 LQKENI. Trimming pared 3 bases from V and 0 bases from J, leaving 15 bases between. CDR3 in DNA: TGTGCCAGCTCACCCGCCGACGGATGGGCCTCTGGAAACACCATATATTTT. Amino acids: CASSPADGWASGNTIYF.